The clone carrying this TCR beta chain has only one observation. Its antigen is as yet unknown. The data originate from a study of CD8+ T cells in alopecia areata. Study-level information: Treated patients took oral tofacitinib at 5 to 10 mg twice daily. Tofacitinib dosing lasted 6 to 18 months, which was then followed by 6 months off drug. Study-level findings and limits: Across lesional scalp, and particularly alopecia totalis/universalis, clonality surpassed that of normal scalp. Resident alphabeta T-cell populations of normal skin are likewise subject to sequencing in scalp samples.

cDNA reverse transcribed from extracted RNA served as the sequencing template. Produced via immunoSEQ multiplex PCR; TCRdb's table is partial and in-frame only. The data hold about 200,000 clones, with around 62% observed a single time. The germline V gene has CDR1 SGHAT and CDR2 FQNNGV. CDR3 size: 18 residues. Trimming shortened V by 6 bases and J by 8 bases, and 26 bases separated the two germline ends. Specimen: CD4+ T cells sorted from blood, collected at week 0. V usage is TRBV11-2 and J usage is TRBJ1-6, with D possibly matching TRBD1 (5 bases). The TCR comes from a human donor with alopecia areata. The CDR3 is CASSIGPGSDGVYSPLHF. CDR3 sequence (DNA): TGTGCCAGCAGTATCGGGCCAGGGAGTGATGGGGTTTATTCACCCCTCCACTTT.